This paragraph covers one TCR beta chain sequence. Its binding antigen is unknown. Nothing much larger sits one base from this clone, and base qualities are not available. Spanning cysteine to phenylalanine, the CDR3 consists of 15 amino acids. The retained sequence is limited to the CDR3, 45 bases, with the frame set at the first base. V is pruned by 6 bases and J by 4 bases, leaving 8 bases of the junction without a gene match. As encoded in the germline V gene, CDR1 is SNHLY while CDR2 is FYNNEI. These data originate in a study of blood T cell repertoires in COVID-19 (dated by TCRdb to 2018 to 2021). For the wider study: Collaborator samples came from the United States, Italy and Spain and covered acute and convalescent phases of COVID-19. The dataset comprised deeply sampled blood TCRbeta repertoires from subjects exposed to, actively infected with, or recovered from COVID-19. HLA class I and class II types, where available, came from metadata supplied by the sample provider rather than from assay-based typing. Samples were obtained from the ongoing ImmuneRACE study (first 160 participants) and from about 1,300 subjects provided by 6 global collaborators. A de-identified subject ID, COVID-19 status, age in years and sex were almost always included in the sample metadata. The material from the prospective study consisted of cDNA or gDNA derived from T cells, B-cell-depleted T cells, or PBMCs. The repertoires were made available in a free public database intended to serve as a resource for research on the immune response to SARS-CoV-2. The paper's findings and limits, for the study overall: How much clinical and demographic metadata was included differed by source and by participant, and the metadata was provided uncurated.

The immunoSEQ Assay, a bias-controlled multiplex PCR, was used to amplify TCRbeta CDR3 regions from genomic DNA. The original methods were these. Within the assay, amplification of reference gene primers was used to estimate how many nucleated cells each sample contained. Sequence reads were collapsed and filtered to measure the absolute abundance of every unique TCRbeta CDR3 rearrangement. For each sample, productive Simpson clonality was calculated by taking the square root of Simpson's diversity index across productive rearrangements. TCRdb stores this immuneACCESS table with in-frame sequences only. Part of the clones is absent; in the studies checked, under half of the shortfall reflects unresolved V genes, and no reason is known for the rest. Clone size and the V and J calls come from that table; the DNA yielded D and trimming. Present in this sample are roughly 68,000 clones, roughly 84% of which were seen just once. The ten largest clonotypes hold around 6.7% of the sample.

Collaborating institutions collected whole blood in K2EDTA tubes following their own protocols. For TCRbeta analysis, collaborator samples were shipped as frozen whole blood, as isolated PBMCs, or as DNA extracted from either sample type. The sample taken for sequencing was peripheral blood. The chain is encoded by TRBV2 joined to TRBJ2-3; 9 central nucleotides agree with TRBD1. The receptor was derived from a man aged 45 to 65 with active COVID-19. The nucleotide sequence reads TGTGCCAGCAGGGGGACAGGGCTCATCTCAGATACGCAGTATTTT. It translates as CASRGTGLISDTQYF.